What follows are 16 T cell receptor beta chains derived from one specimen sequenced in a study of metastatic and nonmetastatic thyroid tumors. TCRdb re-analyzed the PCR reads through MiXCR. This sample carries roughly 30,000 clones, more than 15% of them seen once, and the ten largest clones take around 7.5%. Patients had received no treatment of any kind before thyroid surgery. Material for sequencing was blood. The receptors derive from a female donor with papillary thyroid cancer or a benign thyroid nodule (not recorded which). Some clones in this sample may be carry-over from other donors' samples.

In its sample, this clone ranks as medium-sized. The V call is TRBV2, the J call TRBJ1-4; weak D call: TRBD1 (6 bases). Trimming stripped 2 bases from V and 7 bases from J, with 14 bases between. The CDR3 is 15 residues long. Germline lookup yields CDR1 SNHLY and CDR2 FYNNEI. The CDR3 region is CASSESRGRSEKLFF. CDR3 nucleotides: TGTGCCAGCAGTGAAAGCAGGGGACGGAGTGAAAAACTGTTTTTT.

The genes are TRBV6-2 or TRBV6-3 and TRBJ1-5; 9 bases are a match to TRBD1. This CDR3 is built from 15 residues. The V gene's germline CDR1 is MNHEY and CDR2 SVGEGT. V lost 6 bases to trimming and J lost 3 bases; unmatched junction nucleotides: 6. The DNA for the CDR3 is TGTGCCAGCAGCTACAGGGGGCGAGACAATCAGCCCCAGCATTTT. It is translated as CASSYRGRDNQPQHF.

Only a few counts were recorded for this clone. V and J are TRBV7-2 and TRBJ2-7; perhaps TRBD1 as D (6 bases). Germline V gene data show CDR1 as SGHTA and CDR2 as FQGNSA. This CDR3 spans 14 amino acids. V was cut by 5 bases and J by 3 bases, with 14 bases left in between. The CDR3 DNA reads TGTGCCAGCAGCCTATACAGGGATCTCTACGAGCAGTACTTC. This codes for CASSLYRDLYEQYF.

By frequency in the sample, this clone is medium-sized. The chain employs TRBV11-3 and TRBJ2-1; TRBD2 matches at 12 bases. The trim removed 0 bases at V and 9 bases at J, leaving 6 bases unmatched. This CDR3 comprises 16 residues. Germline CDR1 reads SGHNT; CDR2 reads YENEEA. CDR3 sequence reads: CASSLELAGGRSEQFF. The DNA for the CDR3 is TGTGCCAGCAGCTTAGAGCTAGCGGGAGGGCGGAGTGAGCAGTTCTTC.

The chain employs TRBV5-1 and TRBJ2-7; D might be TRBD1 or TRBD2, each matching 6 bases. Germline V gene sequence: CDR1 SGHRS, CDR2 YFSETQ. The V end was cut by 0 bases, the J end by 7 bases, with 17 bases between. The CDR3 consists of 15 residues. CDR3 in DNA: TGCGCCAGCAGCTTGGATGGAGGGGGACTCGGGGAGCAGTACTTC. It yields the protein CASSLDGGGLGEQYF.

This clone was seen many times. CDR3 protein: CAIRAHEVGPNYEQYF. The CDR3, as DNA: TGTGCCATCAGGGCCCATGAGGTGGGCCCTAACTACGAGCAGTACTTC. The rearrangement uses TRBV10-3 and TRBJ2-7; D gene uncertain. Trimming took off 6 bases at V and 3 bases at J, with 21 bases between the two ends. Germline CDR1 reads ENHRY; CDR2 reads SYGVKD. The CDR3 spans 16 residues.

This clone was counted many times. V and J are TRBV6-1 and TRBJ1-6; 7 bases align to TRBD1. This CDR3 has 13 residues. Unmatched junction bases numbered 4, after V lost 5 bases and J lost 9 bases. CDR1 and CDR2 from the germline V gene are MNHNS and SASEGT. The CDR3 DNA reads as TGTGCCAGCAGTATGGCAGGGGGTTCACCCCTCCACTTT. This translates into CASSMAGGSPLHF.

This clone was picked up many times. The chain is built from TRBV7-2 and TRBJ2-7; D gene uncertain. The germline CDR1 and CDR2 sequences are SGHTA and FQGNSA. The CDR3 contains 15 residues. Trimming shortened V by 5 bases and J by 3 bases, and 17 bases separated the two germline ends. Here the CDR3 DNA reads TGTGCCAGCAGCCTCTCGAGGTCCTGGGACTACGAGCAGTACTTC. Translation: CASSLSRSWDYEQYF.

CDR3 residues: CSVADRGRIYGYTF. In DNA form, the CDR3 reads TGCAGTGTCGCGGACAGGGGGCGTATCTATGGCTACACCTTC. V usage is TRBV20-1 and J usage is TRBJ1-2, with 11 positions matching TRBD1. Trimming removed 7 bases from V and 4 bases from J; junction bases left unmatched: 8. This CDR3 is 14 amino acids long. Germline V gene lookup returns CDR1 DFQATT and CDR2 SNEGSKA (reference sequence).

Only a few counts were recorded for this clone. A much larger clone sits a single nucleotide away, making a read error possible. This same CDR3 is encoded by further DNA sequences in the sample. The CDR3 region is CASSQGTSGRRRETQYF. In DNA, the CDR3 is TGTGCCAGCAGCCAGGGGACTAGCGGGAGGAGGCGGGAGACCCAGTACTTC. V gene TRBV3-1 combines with J gene TRBJ2-5, with 15 bases matching TRBD2. The germline gives CDR1 LGHDT, CDR2 YNNKEL (reference sequence). Losses at the gene ends were 3 bases for V and 5 bases for J; bases not matched to a gene: 7. The CDR3 runs to 17 residues.

This clone was seen ten or more times. The chain uses TRBV28 and TRBJ1-5; 7 nucleotides line up with TRBD1. Germline-derived CDR1 and CDR2 are MDHEN and SYDVKM. The CDR3 is 15 residues long. The CDR3 DNA reads as TGTGCTATTAAGGGGGCAGGAGGTAGCAATCAGCCCCAGCATTTT. Encoded protein: CAIKGAGGSNQPQHF. Supplemented by reference TRBV28 and TRBJ1-5, the full variable domain reads DVKVTQSSRYLVKRTGEKVFLECVQDMDHENMFWYRQDPGLGLRLIYFSYDVKMKEKGDIPEGYSVSREKKERFSLILESASTNQTSMYLCAIKGAGGSNQPQHFGDGTRLSIL.

This clone showed up many times. The rearrangement links TRBV6-1 to TRBJ2-7; tentative D call: TRBD1 (6 bases). CDR1 MNHNS and CDR2 SASEGT come from the germline V gene. This CDR3 comprises 14 residues. The V gene lost 6 bases and the J gene lost 2 bases, with 14 bases spanning the gap. The CDR3: CASRQTGSAYEQYF. CDR3 DNA: TGTGCCAGCAGACAAACAGGGAGCGCCTACGAGCAGTACTTC.

This clone was counted a few times. The junction does not match germline at one end; this may be a read error. V usage is TRBV6-1 and J usage is TRBJ1-5; D might be TRBD1 (6 bases). There are 14 residues in the CDR3. From germline, CDR1 is MNHNS and CDR2 SASEGT. CDR3 protein: CASSRTGSNKPQHF. The CDR3 nucleotides are TGTGCCAGCAGCCGAACAGGGAGCAATAAGCCCCAACATTTT.

The chain couples TRBV20-1 to TRBJ2-7; no clear D gene. The germline V and J ends were trimmed by 0 bases and 1 base, with 7 bases remaining between them. Germline V CDR1 and CDR2: DFQATT, SNEGSKA (reference sequence). The length of the CDR3 is 13 residues. CDR3 residues: CSARDVGSYEQYV. CDR3 in DNA: TGCAGTGCTAGAGACGTAGGGTCCTACGAGCAGTACGTC.

This clone has just one count. CDR3 in amino acids: CSAPDRAGAGELFF. The DNA for the CDR3 is TGCAGTGCGCCGGACAGGGCTGGGGCCGGGGAGCTGTTTTTT. The chain recombines TRBV20-1 with TRBJ2-2; TRBD1 agrees at 8 bases. This CDR3 is built from 14 residues. Germline V gene data show CDR1 as DFQATT and CDR2 as SNEGSKA (reference sequence). V dropped 6 bases and J dropped 6; count of bases not matched to a gene: 9.

This clone was recorded many times. This chain connects TRBV12-5 to TRBJ2-7, with 15 positions matching TRBD2. Germline values: CDR1 LGHNT, CDR2 FRNRAP. V shed 5 bases and J 4 bases; nucleotides not matched to a gene: 3. The CDR3 contains 15 residues. For the CDR3, the DNA is TGTGCTAGTGGTACGGGACTAGCGGGAGGATACGAGCAGTACTTC. It is translated as CASGTGLAGGYEQYF.